This TCR beta chain is drawn from a study of T cells after yellow fever vaccination (dated by TCRdb to between 2018 and 2020). General notes on the study: Libraries from fractions with low cell numbers were prepared with the SMART-Seq v4 Ultra Low Input RNA kit. To track T-cell clones before and after primary and booster YFV17D yellow fever vaccination, bulk TCR alpha and beta repertoires were sequenced longitudinally. The cohort comprised two healthy male donors, one aged 18 to 29 and one aged 30 to 40 years. Blood was drawn at multiple timepoints before and after primary and secondary immunization, with bulk PBMC replicates and cell subsets isolated. Beyond this particular receptor, the publication reports: Compared with the primary T-cell response, the secondary T-cell response was faster but weaker, reaching its peak on day 5 rather than on day 15. Computational filtering was needed because FACS-sorted repertoires could contain abundant contaminating clonotypes from the bulk population. Most clones expanded after primary vaccination were re-detected after the booster (almost 98% of CD4 and around 88% of CD8), suggesting broad memory maintenance. A small fraction of clonotypes showed up in both the CD4 and CD8 compartments, probably as a result of convergent recombination. Because the study included only a couple of donors, the extent to which the findings can be generalized is limited.

TCR cDNA was made using 5'RACE template switching, a step that added a universal primer site and unique molecular identifiers. cDNA synthesis was primed from both the TCR alpha and TCR beta constant segments. Library amplification used two PCR steps, and the second PCR step added sample barcodes and sequencing adapters. Sequencing of the libraries was done on either Illumina HiSeq 2500 (2x100 bp) or NovaSeq (2x150 bp). Per the source publication's procedure: Reads were demultiplexed and collapsed into UMI consensus sequences with MIGEC, and V(D)J alignment was performed with MiXCR. Vaccine-responding clonotypes were identified with edgeR using replicate PBMC samples, with FDR below 0.01 and a log2 fold change above 5 up to day 15 being required. Each bulk clonotype received a CD4 or CD8 identity based on whether the sequenced CD4 or CD8 repertoire contained that clonotype at higher abundance. TCRdb passed the public sequencing reads through fastp at Q25 and MiXCR, retaining productive beta sequences. When rows share a CDR3 protein, they turn into one entry using the most common DNA and genes. The V and J calls here are based on TCRdb, not the publication. The sample records some 550,000 distinct CDR3 sequences, about 19% of which are singletons. Over 11% of the sample is held by the ten biggest clonotypes.

As regards this clonotype: Its antigen remains unidentified. No much larger clone exists at a distance of one base, and base qualities are not known.

Explained via the paper, the treatment or condition label denotes: live attenuated yellow fever vaccine strain. At every blood-draw timepoint, two biological replicates of bulk PBMCs were collected. PBMCs were isolated from peripheral blood using a standard Ficoll-Paque protocol. RNA was extracted with TriZol from bulk PBMCs, CD4 and CD8 fractions, and dextramer-positive and dextramer-negative fractions. V drops 1 base and J drops 5 bases, leaving 13 bases in between. The germline V gene supplies CDR1 SGHAT and CDR2 FQNNGV. The CDR3 has 15 amino acids, counting the end cysteine and phenylalanine. The kept DNA is CDR3 alone, 45 bases in frame from the first base.

The sample consisted of PBMCs, taken 15 days after the yellow fever booster vaccination. The chain couples TRBV11-2 to TRBJ2-3; the D gene is possibly TRBD2, with 7 bases matching. The source is a man in his thirties or forties who received the YFV17D yellow fever vaccine. The DNA sequence is given as TGTGCCAGCAGCTTAGTTAACGGGGGGCAAGATACGCAGTATTTT. Its protein product is CASSLVNGGQDTQYF.